In its sample, the clone carrying this T cell receptor (beta chain) was seen many times. Its antigen is as yet unknown. TCRdb re-called the PCR reads with MiXCR, one entry per CDR3 protein. The table has some 320,000 distinct CDR3 sequences, about 20% seen once. The sample belongs to a study of molecular identifiers for immune sequencing clone quantification. General observations from the study: Spike-in Jurkat TCR RNA from a single cell reportedly registered among about a million naive cells. Same-barcode identical TCR molecules could make highly expanded clones look smaller than they are. More than 98% of effector molecules, versus under 1% of naive-cell molecules, belonged to clones above 20 RNA copies.

Trimming at V came to 4 bases and at J to 3 bases, leaving 9 bases not matched to a gene. Per the germline V gene, CDR1 is MNHEY and CDR2 is SMNVEV (reference sequence). This CDR3 has 15 residues. The sequence was obtained from a human donor in good health. Some libraries in this study had Jurkat cell RNA spiked in. Sequencing was done on a sample of naive CD8+ T cells from blood, with Jurkat cell RNA spiked in. Subset here: FACS-sorted CD8+CD4-CCR7+CD45RA+ naive T cells. V is TRBV27 and J is TRBJ2-7; 7 bases match TRBD1. The CDR3 DNA follows: TGTGCCAGCAGTTCGCCGGGACAGTATTACTACGAGCAGTACTTC. Amino acids: CASSSPGQYYYEQYF.